Each of the 31 T cell receptor beta chains below was sequenced from the same sample in a study of monozygotic twins with cystic fibrosis. Repertoires were generated with immunoSEQ multiplex PCR, while TCRdb's copy carries only in-frame clones and drops some. The sample includes about 32,000 clones, approximately 92% of them seen just once. Sample: blood. The receptor source for this set is a girl aged 2 to 9 with cystic fibrosis.

J is TRBJ1-2 and V is TRBV7-9; the D is unclear. Germline V gene lookup returns CDR1 SEHNR and CDR2 FQNEAQ (reference sequence). Between the trimmed V and J ends, which lost 0 bases and 0 bases, there was a span of 2 bases. The CDR3 is 13 residues long. The CDR3 region is CASSLATNYGYTF. DNA of the CDR3: TGTGCCAGCAGCTTAGCCACTAACTATGGCTACACCTTC.

The chain couples TRBV5-1 to TRBJ2-3; 11 bases match TRBD2. V lost 5 bases to trimming and J lost 4 bases; unmatched junction nucleotides: 6. Germline V gene sequence: CDR1 SGHRS, CDR2 YFSETQ. CDR3 size: 15 residues. The CDR3 sequence: CASRNLAGGPDTQYF. The DNA of the CDR3 is TGCGCCAGCAGAAATTTAGCGGGAGGGCCAGATACGCAGTATTTT.

This clone was recorded a few times. The chain employs TRBV7-9 and TRBJ1-1; no clear D. V lost 6 bases and J lost 1, with 9 bases in between. The CDR3 has 13 residues. Germline assignment: CDR1 SEHNR and CDR2 FQNEAQ (reference sequence). CDR3 sequence reads: CASRENWNTEAFF. The CDR3 nucleotides are TGTGCCAGCAGGGAGAACTGGAACACTGAAGCTTTCTTT.

V usage is TRBV7-2 and J usage is TRBJ2-3, with D possibly matching TRBD2 (6 bases). Germline-derived CDR1 and CDR2 are SGHTA and FQGNSA. The V end was cut by 1 base, the J end by 8 bases, with 10 bases between. The CDR3 is made up of 13 amino acids. This CDR3 reads CASSLVGGGTQYF. The CDR3 DNA sequence: TGTGCCAGCAGCTTAGTGGGGGGAGGTACGCAGTATTTT.

The J gene is TRBJ2-1, the V gene TRBV9; 13 bases align to TRBD2. The CDR3 is made up of 17 amino acids. Germline assignment: CDR1 SGDLS and CDR2 YYNGEE. The junction had 8 bases not matched to a gene; V was cut back by 0 bases and J by 8 bases. The chain's CDR3 is CASSVAGLAGVADEQFF. In nucleotides, the CDR3 is TGTGCCAGCAGCGTAGCCGGACTAGCGGGAGTAGCGGATGAGCAGTTCTTC.

The sample holds a few counts of this clone. The chain combines TRBV5-6 with TRBJ2-3; D not certain. CDR1 is SGHDT, CDR2 YYEEEE, per germline. The V end lost 1 base, the J end lost 2 bases, and 8 bases lay between the germline ends. The CDR3 has 14 amino acids. The CDR3 loop is CASSLIQVTDTQYF. In DNA form, the CDR3 reads TGTGCCAGCAGCTTGATTCAGGTCACAGATACGCAGTATTTT.

This chain uses TRBV7-9 with TRBJ2-1; D is undetermined. The CDR3 consists of 16 residues. Between the trimmed V and J ends, which lost 1 base and 4 bases, there was a span of 14 bases. Germline V gene data show CDR1 as SEHNR and CDR2 as FQNEAQ (reference sequence). The CDR3 loop is CASSLGRLGLYNEQFF. CDR3 nucleotide sequence: TGTGCCAGCAGCTTAGGTCGTCTTGGGCTATACAATGAGCAGTTCTTC. Full variable domain (remainder filled in from reference TRBV7-9 and TRBJ2-1): DTGVSQNPRHKITKRGQNVTFRCDPISEHNRLYWYRQTLGQGPEFLTYFQNEAQLEKSRLLSDRFSAERPKGSFSTLEIQRTEQGDSAMYLCASSLGRLGLYNEQFFGPGTRLTVL.

The genes are TRBV29-1 and TRBJ1-2; 7 bases map to TRBD1. The trim removed 6 bases at V and 4 bases at J, leaving 14 bases unmatched. CDR1 SQVTM and CDR2 ANQGSEA come from the germline V gene. This CDR3 is 15 amino acids long. The CDR3, as DNA: TGCAGCGTCCACAATTCCGGGACAGAGGTCTATGGCTACACCTTC. This sequence encodes CSVHNSGTEVYGYTF.

The V and J genes are TRBV5-4 and TRBJ2-1; 13 nucleotides align to TRBD2. V dropped 1 base and J dropped 7; count of bases not matched to a gene: 8. The germline CDR1 and CDR2 sequences are SGHNT and YYREEE (reference sequence). The CDR3 runs to 17 residues. CDR3 in amino acids: CASSLLQRTSGRNEQFF. The CDR3 coding sequence is TGTGCCAGCAGCTTGCTCCAGAGGACTAGCGGGAGAAATGAGCAGTTCTTC.

The chain employs TRBV6-1 and TRBJ1-1, with 7 bases fitting TRBD1. Trimming cost V 7 bases and J 3 bases; bases outside gene matches: 8. Per germline, CDR1 MNHNS and CDR2 SASEGT. The CDR3 is 14 residues long. Here the CDR3 reads CASTHGDSYTEAFF. CDR3 in DNA: TGTGCCAGCACCCACGGGGACAGTTACACTGAAGCTTTCTTT.

V is TRBV11-2 and J is TRBJ1-2; D remains ambiguous. Germline loops: CDR1 SGHAT, CDR2 FQNNGV. This CDR3 region has 13 residues. The germline V and J ends were trimmed by 2 bases and 4 bases, with 8 bases remaining between them. CDR3 sequence (DNA): TGTGCCAGCAGCTTAAGTCCAGGCTATGGCTACACCTTC. This encodes CASSLSPGYGYTF.

CDR3 nucleotides: TGCGCCAGCAGTGGAGGCAGGGAGAACACTGAAGCTTTCTTT. As protein: CASSGGRENTEAFF. The J gene is TRBJ1-1, the V gene TRBV10-2; perhaps TRBD1 as D (5 bases). Germline V gene sequence: CDR1 WSHSY, CDR2 SAAADI. The V end lost 4 bases, the J end lost 1 base, and 10 bases lay between the germline ends. This CDR3 comprises 14 residues.

This chain joins TRBV6-6 and TRBJ2-3; 10 bases are shared with TRBD2. Germline V gene lookup returns CDR1 MNHNY and CDR2 SVGAGI (reference sequence). V was pared by 2 bases and J by 4 bases, with 6 bases of the junction left unmatched. The CDR3 runs 16 residues. The CDR3 nucleotides read TGTGCCAGCAGTTACGGGAAGCGGGGGGGCCCAGATACGCAGTATTTT. Translating it yields CASSYGKRGGPDTQYF.

The chain has TRBV6-1 and TRBJ1-4, with D perhaps matching TRBD1 (5 bases). Germline CDR1 reads MNHNS; CDR2 reads SASEGT. V gave up 3 bases and J gave up 5 bases, with 16 bases separating them. The CDR3 length is 16 residues. The CDR3 DNA reads as TGTGCCAGCAGTGACGTGGTCAGGGCGCTAAATGAAAAACTGTTTTTT. Amino acid sequence: CASSDVVRALNEKLFF.

The genes are TRBV5-4 and TRBJ1-2; 8 bases align to TRBD1. Trimming took 4 bases from V and 0 from J; bases not matched to a gene: 8. The V gene's germline CDR1 is SGHNT and CDR2 YYREEE (reference sequence). This CDR3 contains 16 residues. The DNA for the CDR3 is TGTGCCAGCAGCACAAGACAGGGGTTAGCTAACTATGGCTACACCTTC. It codes for CASSTRQGLANYGYTF.

The chain employs TRBV28 and TRBJ1-5; 8 bases match TRBD1. This CDR3 has 18 amino acids. The V segment lost 4 bases and the J segment 7 bases; nucleotides outside the gene matches: 18. From germline, CDR1 is MDHEN and CDR2 SYDVKM. The CDR3 protein is CASSYRPQGAILEQPQHF. The CDR3 region has the DNA TGTGCCAGCAGTTATAGACCGCAGGGGGCAATCCTGGAACAGCCCCAGCATTTT.

The V call is TRBV7-2, the J call TRBJ2-1; D might be TRBD1 or TRBD2, each matching 5 bases. Germline V gene sequence: CDR1 SGHTA, CDR2 FQGNSA. V lost 4 bases and J 8 bases, leaving 21 bases between the germline ends. The CDR3 covers 16 residues. Here the CDR3 reads CASSSSPGMGVDEQFF. As DNA, the CDR3 is TGTGCCAGCAGCTCCTCCCCGGGAATGGGGGTTGATGAGCAGTTCTTC. The full variable domain, its missing parts supplied by reference TRBV7-2 and TRBJ2-1, is GAGVSQSPSNKVTEKGKDVELRCDPISGHTALYWYRQSLGQGLEFLIYFQGNSAPDKSGLPSDRFSAERTGGSVSTLTIQRTQQEDSAVYLCASSSSPGMGVDEQFFGPGTRLTVL.

The CDR3 sequence: CASSYQPRVNTEAFF. The CDR3 nucleotides are TGTGCCAGCAGTTACCAGCCTAGGGTGAACACTGAAGCTTTCTTT. This rearrangement joins TRBV6-5 to TRBJ1-1; D remains unclear. V dropped 2 bases and J dropped 0 bases, with 10 bases sitting between them. The CDR3 has 15 residues. CDR1 and CDR2 from the germline V gene are MNHEY and SVGAGI.

The CDR3 is CATSSEVKNYGYTF. The CDR3 nucleotides read TGTGCCACCAGCAGCGAGGTTAAGAACTATGGCTACACCTTC. J is TRBJ1-2 and V is TRBV15; D is uncertain. The CDR3 is 14 amino acids. From germline, CDR1 is LNHNV and CDR2 YYDKDF (reference sequence). V was shortened by 3 bases and J by 2 bases, with 10 bases between the two germline ends.

This clone was recorded once. The CDR3 coding sequence is TGTGCCTGGAGTGTAAGCCGAAAACGCTACGAGCAGTACTTC. The encoded protein is CAWSVSRKRYEQYF. The V gene is TRBV30, the J gene TRBJ2-7; D uncertain. The V gene lost 0 bases and the J gene lost 3 bases, with 12 bases spanning the gap. The germline gives CDR1 GTSNPN, CDR2 SVGIG (reference sequence). The CDR3 covers 14 residues.

The rearrangement links TRBV5-1 to TRBJ2-7, with no clear D. Trimming left V 1 base short and J 3 bases short, with 11 bases between. The CDR3 spans 14 residues. Germline V CDR1 and CDR2: SGHRS, YFSETQ. The CDR3 spells CASSLNRKGYEQYF. CDR3 in DNA: TGCGCCAGCAGCTTGAACAGAAAAGGCTACGAGCAGTACTTC.

This chain joins TRBV27 and TRBJ1-1; D unresolved. CDR3 length: 14 amino acids. The germline gives CDR1 MNHEY, CDR2 SMNVEV (reference sequence). V was clipped by 2 bases and J by 2 bases, with 9 bases between them. CDR3 DNA: TGTGCCAGCAGTTTACTTGCCAGAAACACTGAAGCTTTCTTT. Amino acids: CASSLLARNTEAFF.

CDR3 protein: CASSSKQGDTEAFF. In DNA form, the CDR3 reads TGTGCCAGCAGTTCGAAACAGGGGGACACTGAAGCTTTCTTT. The chain links TRBV5-4 to TRBJ1-1; 8 bases map to TRBD1. The CDR3 extends over 14 amino acids. Germline V lookup: CDR1 SGHNT, CDR2 YYREEE (reference sequence). J lost 3 bases, V lost 5 bases, and 6 bases had no gene match.

The rearrangement links TRBV27 to TRBJ1-6, with D tentatively TRBD1 (6 bases). Trimming stripped 3 bases from V and 9 bases from J, with 18 bases between. The CDR3 has 16 amino acids. Germline CDR1 MNHEY, CDR2 SMNVEV (reference sequence). The DNA of the CDR3 is TGTGCCAGCAGTTTCGCCCCGGGACAAGTAGGTTCACCCCTCCACTTT. Protein sequence: CASSFAPGQVGSPLHF.

The chain carries TRBV19 and TRBJ2-1; 7 bases are shared with TRBD2. Germline CDR1 is LNHDA and CDR2 is SQIVND (reference sequence). CDR3 length: 14 residues. J gave up 8 bases and V 4 bases, and 8 bases lay outside the gene matches. The CDR3 nucleotides are TGTGCCAGTAGTAGCGGGACTATTCAGGATGAGCAGTTCTTC. Its protein product is CASSSGTIQDEQFF.

This sequence joins TRBV4-3 and TRBJ2-3; 12 bases agree with TRBD2. Trimming took 0 bases from V and 5 from J; bases not matched to a gene: 12. The CDR3 runs to 19 residues. CDR1 and CDR2 from the germline V gene are LGHNA and YSLEER. The CDR3 coding sequence is TGCGCCAGCAGCCAAGAGGCCAATTATAGGACTAGCGGGATAGATACGCAGTATTTT. Translated, it gives CASSQEANYRTSGIDTQYF.

The gene calls are TRBV15 and TRBJ1-2; D gene ambiguous. There are 22 residues in the CDR3. Germline V gives CDR1 LNHNV, CDR2 YYDKDF (reference sequence). Trimming pared 1 base from V and 0 bases from J, leaving 30 bases between. CDR3 nucleotide sequence: TGTGCCACCAGCAGAGTTAGAACCCGCCTGCTAGGACCGCTGGTTTCTAACTATGGCTACACCTTC. This encodes CATSRVRTRLLGPLVSNYGYTF. The full variable domain, in which reference TRBV15 and TRBJ1-2 provide the parts outside the CDR3, is DAMVIQNPRYQVTQFGKPVTLSCSQTLNHNVMYWYQQKSSQAPKLLFHYYDKDFNNEADTPDNFQSRRPNTSFCFLDIRSPGLGDTAMYLCATSRVRTRLLGPLVSNYGYTFGSGTRLTVV.

This sequence joins TRBV6-4 and TRBJ1-1; D is undetermined. The CDR3 loop spans 13 amino acids. Germline CDR1 and CDR2: MRHNA and SNTAGT. V lost 5 bases, J lost 5 bases, and 12 bases lay in between. CDR3 amino acids: CASSKMGMTEAFF. The CDR3 DNA reads TGTGCCAGCAGTAAAATGGGGATGACTGAAGCTTTCTTT.

In DNA, the CDR3 is TGTGCCACCAGCCCCAGGGGTCCGGGAGGAAAACTGTTTTTT. It encodes CATSPRGPGGKLFF. This chain links TRBV15 with TRBJ1-4; D possibly corresponds to TRBD1 (6 bases). The CDR3 has 14 amino acids. Trimming cost V 5 bases and J 10 bases, with 17 bases left between them. In germline, CDR1 is LNHNV, CDR2 YYDKDF (reference sequence).

The V call is TRBV7-2, the J call TRBJ2-1; the match to TRBD2 covers 9 bases. There are 16 residues in the CDR3. The J segment lost 6 bases and the V segment lost 4 bases, leaving 10 bases of the junction unmatched. Germline CDR1 is SGHTA and CDR2 is FQGNSA. CDR3 in DNA: TGTGCCAGCAGCTACCGGTTTGGTAGCGGGAGCAATGAGCAGTTCTTC. Translation gives CASSYRFGSGSNEQFF.

The V and J genes are TRBV5-1 and TRBJ2-1; no reliable D call. The CDR3 runs to 14 residues. Germline V gene lookup returns CDR1 SGHRS and CDR2 YFSETQ. V shed 4 bases and J shed 0 bases, with 8 bases lying between them. The CDR3 DNA sequence: TGCGCCAGCAGCCCGGAAGCCTCCTACAATGAGCAGTTCTTC. This sequence encodes CASSPEASYNEQFF. Variable domain in full (rest from reference TRBV5-1 and TRBJ2-1): KAGVTQTPRYLIKTRGQQVTLSCSPISGHRSVSWYQQTPGQGLQFLFEYFSETQRNKGNFPGRFSGRQFSNSRSEMNVSTLELGDSALYLCASSPEASYNEQFFGPGTRLTVL.